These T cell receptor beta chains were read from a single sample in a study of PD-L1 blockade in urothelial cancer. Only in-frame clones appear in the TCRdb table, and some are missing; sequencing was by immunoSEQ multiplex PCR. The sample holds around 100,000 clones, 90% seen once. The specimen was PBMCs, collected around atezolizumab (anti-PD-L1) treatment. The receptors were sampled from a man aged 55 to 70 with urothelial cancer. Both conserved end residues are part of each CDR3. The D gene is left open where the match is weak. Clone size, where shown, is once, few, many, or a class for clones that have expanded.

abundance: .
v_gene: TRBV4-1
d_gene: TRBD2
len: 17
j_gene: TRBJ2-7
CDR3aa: CASSQDGGAGVYNEQYF
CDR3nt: TGCGCCAGCAGCCAAGATGGTGGAGCGGGAGTGTACAACGAGCAGTACTTC

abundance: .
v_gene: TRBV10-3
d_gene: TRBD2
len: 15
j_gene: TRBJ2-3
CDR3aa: CAIREGTSGGAGWYF
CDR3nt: TGTGCCATCAGAGAAGGGACTAGCGGGGGGGCCGGATGGTATTTT

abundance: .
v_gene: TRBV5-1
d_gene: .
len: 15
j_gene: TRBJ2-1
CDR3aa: CASSLDGSNYNEQFF
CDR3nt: TGCGCCAGCAGCTTGGACGGGAGCAACTACAATGAGCAGTTCTTC

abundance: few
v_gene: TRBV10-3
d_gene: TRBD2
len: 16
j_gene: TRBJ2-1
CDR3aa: CAISAGLGISYNEQFF
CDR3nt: TGTGCCATCAGTGCGGGACTAGGGATCTCCTACAATGAGCAGTTCTTC

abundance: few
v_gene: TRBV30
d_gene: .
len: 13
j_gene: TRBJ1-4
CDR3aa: CARTSGQTEKLFF
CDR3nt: TGTGCCCGGACTTCAGGGCAGACTGAAAAACTGTTTTTT

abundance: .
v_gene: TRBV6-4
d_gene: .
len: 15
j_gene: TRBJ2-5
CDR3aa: CASSGDSKIGETQYF
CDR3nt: TGTGCCAGCAGCGGCGACAGCAAAATAGGAGAGACCCAGTACTTC

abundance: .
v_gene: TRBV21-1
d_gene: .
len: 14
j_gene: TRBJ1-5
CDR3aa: CASSVGRGTQPQHF
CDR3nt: .

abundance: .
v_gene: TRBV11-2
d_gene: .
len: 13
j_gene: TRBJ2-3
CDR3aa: CASSLALENTQYF
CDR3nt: TGTGCCAGCAGCTTAGCACTAGAGAATACGCAGTATTTT

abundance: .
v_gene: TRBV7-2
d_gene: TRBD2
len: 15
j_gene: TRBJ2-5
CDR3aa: CASSFYSGRGETQYF
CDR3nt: TGTGCCAGCAGCTTCTATAGCGGGAGGGGGGAGACCCAGTACTTC

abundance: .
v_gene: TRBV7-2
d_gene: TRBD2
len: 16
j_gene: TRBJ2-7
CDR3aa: CASSLAPGTSSYEQYF
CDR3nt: TGTGCCAGCAGCTTAGCCCCTGGGACTAGCTCCTACGAGCAGTACTTC

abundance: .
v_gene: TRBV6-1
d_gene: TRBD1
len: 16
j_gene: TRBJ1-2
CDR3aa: CASSELPTGDGYGYTF
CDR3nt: TGTGCCAGCAGTGAACTCCCCACAGGGGACGGCTATGGCTACACCTTC